The T cell receptor beta chain under discussion was sequenced for a study of blood T cell repertoires in COVID-19. As for the study in general: Samples representing acute and convalescent COVID-19 were sourced from the United States, Italy and Spain. Sources were T cells, B-cell-depleted T cells, or PBMCs; the material itself was cDNA or gDNA.

Concerning this clone: One end of the junction does not line up with germline, which may come from a read error. At the DNA level, this CDR3 is encoded by other sequences in the same sample as well.

Authors' data handling: Amplification of reference gene primers provided the estimated nucleated cell counts. This table comes from immunoSEQ multiplex PCR, and its TCRdb copy is limited to in-frame clones, with some not included. Clone size and the V and J calls come from that table; the DNA yielded D and trimming. The data contain some 460,000 clones, approximately 90% of them singletons. The CDR3 runs to 13 residues. The germline V gene has CDR1 LNHDA and CDR2 SQIVND (reference sequence). This chain links TRBV19 with TRBJ1-5, with D unclear. This clonotype originated in a woman aged 25 to 45 with acute or convalescent COVID-19. Sequenced sample: peripheral blood. The CDR3 DNA follows: TGCGCCAGTAACGAGAGATGGAATCAGCCCCAGCATTTT. Protein: CASNERWNQPQHF.